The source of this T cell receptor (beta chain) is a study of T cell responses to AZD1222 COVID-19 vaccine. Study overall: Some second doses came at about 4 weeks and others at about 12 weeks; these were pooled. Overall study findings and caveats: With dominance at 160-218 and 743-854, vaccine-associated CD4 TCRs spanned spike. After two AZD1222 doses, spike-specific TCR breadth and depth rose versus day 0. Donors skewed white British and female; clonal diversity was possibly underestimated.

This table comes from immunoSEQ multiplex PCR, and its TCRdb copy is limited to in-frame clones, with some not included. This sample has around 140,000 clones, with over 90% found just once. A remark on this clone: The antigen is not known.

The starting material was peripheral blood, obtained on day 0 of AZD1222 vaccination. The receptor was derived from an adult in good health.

The CDR3 nucleotides are TGTGCCAGCAGTGACAGTGGCTTCACCGGGGAGCTGTTTTTT. As protein: CASSDSGFTGELFF. The rearrangement joins TRBV6-1 to TRBJ2-2; D gene uncertain. The CDR3 loop spans 14 amino acids. In germline, CDR1 is MNHNS, CDR2 SASEGT. The V gene lost 3 bases and the J gene lost 4 bases, with 9 bases spanning the gap.